This passage covers 5 T cell receptor beta chains from one sample sequenced in a study of blood T cell repertoires in COVID-19. The table came from immunoSEQ multiplex PCR; TCRdb's copy has only in-frame clones and leaves some out. The sample yields more than 90,000 clones, 70% to 85% seen once. The specimen sequenced was peripheral blood. These receptors all stem from a human donor in a cohort sampled during active COVID-19.

This clone was counted a single time. The gene calls are TRBV30 and TRBJ1-5; 9 bases align to TRBD1. Trimming cost V 1 base and J 5 bases; bases outside gene matches: 0. Germline assignment: CDR1 GTSNPN and CDR2 SVGIG (reference sequence). This CDR3 is 13 amino acids long. The CDR3 spells CAWSDRGHQPQHF. CDR3 DNA: TGTGCCTGGAGTGACAGGGGGCATCAGCCCCAGCATTTT.

In its sample, this clone was seen once. The CDR3 DNA reads as TGTGCCAGCAGCTTTAGTCAGGGGCGTATGATGAACACTGAAGCTTTCTTT. Its translation: CASSFSQGRMMNTEAFF. V usage is TRBV12-1 and J usage is TRBJ1-1; the D call in the table, TRBD1, was not verified against the DNA. TRBV12-1 is an annotated pseudogene. The CDR3 is made up of 17 amino acids.

This chain joins TRBV7-5 and TRBJ2-1; TRBD2, the table's D call, was not compared with the DNA. TRBV7-5 is tagged as a pseudogene. This CDR3 spans 20 amino acids. The CDR3 here is CVRSLGSLAGGPAFYNEQFF. The DNA for the CDR3 is TGTGTCAGAAGCTTAGGGTCATTAGCGGGAGGGCCCGCCTTCTACAATGAGCAGTTCTTC.

The J gene is TRBJ1-1, the V gene TRBV30; 9 bases agree with TRBD1. The CDR3 contains 15 residues. Germline values: CDR1 GTSNPN, CDR2 SVGIG (reference sequence). V lost 3 bases and J lost 5; bases outside the gene matches: 10. CDR3 nucleotides: TGTGCCTGGAGCCCGGGGACAGGGTTAAGGACTGAAGCTTTCTTT. This codes for CAWSPGTGLRTEAFF.

The gene calls are TRBV7-3 and TRBJ1-4; 8 bases match TRBD1. The CDR3 runs to 16 residues. V was clipped by 4 bases and J by 4 bases; unmatched bases: 8. CDR1 and CDR2 from the germline V gene are SGHTA and FQGTGA. CDR3: CASSSMRTGGNEKLFF. CDR3 in DNA: TGTGCCAGCAGCTCCATGCGTACAGGGGGTAATGAAAAACTGTTTTTT.